These 27 T cell receptor beta chains were all obtained from the same sample, sequenced in a study of T-cell memory formation after mild COVID-19. TCRdb ran MiXCR on the 5' RACE reads and lists one entry per CDR3 protein. Altogether around 250,000 distinct CDR3 sequences are present, under 20% being singletons, with the ten largest covering roughly 22%. The sample was PBMCs or a T cell subset sorted from them (not recorded which). Receptors were obtained from a man between 18 and 35 years old who had mild COVID-19 (a few samples of this study predate the infection). Cell type and time point are not known.

The chain couples TRBV6-1 to TRBJ1-1; TRBD1 agrees at 8 bases. The CDR3 has 14 amino acids. V gave up 3 bases and J gave up 5 bases; unmatched junction bases: 5. CDR1 and CDR2 (germline): MNHNS, SASEGT. Written as DNA, the CDR3 is TGTGCCAGCAGTGACCAGGGGGCGCGAACTGAAGCTTTCTTT. Translating it yields CASSDQGARTEAFF.

In this sample, this clonotype turned up a few times. V is TRBV6-2 or TRBV6-3 and J is TRBJ1-2; D is uncertain. Germline V gene sequence: CDR1 MNHEY, CDR2 SVGEGT. Trimming removed 5 bases at V and 5 bases at J, with 21 bases between. The CDR3 contains 16 residues. The CDR3, as DNA: TGTGCCAGCAGTCCGAGAAGCAGCGTGCTTTCATATGGCTACACCTTC. It codes for CASSPRSSVLSYGYTF.

This clonotype was found a few times. The gene calls are TRBV6-6 and TRBJ1-2; TRBD1 agrees at 9 bases. This CDR3 region has 14 residues. The germline gives CDR1 MNHNY, CDR2 SVGAGI (reference sequence). The junction had 5 bases not matched to a gene; V was cut back by 5 bases and J by 4 bases. CDR3 coding DNA: TGTGCCAGCAGTGGACAGGGGACAGGCTATGGCTACACCTTC. Translating gives CASSGQGTGYGYTF.

The rearrangement links TRBV20-1 to TRBJ2-7; D unresolved. V lost 2 bases to trimming and J lost 2 bases, with 13 bases between them. This CDR3 has 14 residues. Germline CDR1 DFQATT, CDR2 SNEGSKA (reference sequence). The CDR3 DNA sequence: TGCAGTGCTAGATCCTGGCAGGAGCCCTACGAGCAGTACTTC. The encoded protein is CSARSWQEPYEQYF.

This clonotype was observed at least ten times. CDR3 in amino acids: CATRRTGELFF. The CDR3 DNA sequence: TGTGCCACCAGGCGCACCGGGGAGCTGTTTTTT. The genes are TRBV24-1 and TRBJ2-2; D gene unclear. Germline V gene lookup returns CDR1 KGHDR and CDR2 SFDVKD. This CDR3 has 11 amino acids. V was shortened by 7 bases and J by 4 bases, with 3 bases between the two germline ends.

This clonotype has just a few counts. The V gene is TRBV5-5, the J gene TRBJ2-2; tentative D call: TRBD2 (7 bases). The germline V and J ends were trimmed by 0 bases and 4 bases, with 13 bases remaining between them. The germline CDR1 and CDR2 sequences are SGHKS and YYEKEE (reference sequence). The CDR3 loop spans 16 amino acids. The CDR3 DNA is TGTGCCAGCAGCTTGGTGGCGGGGGCGGGCACCGGGGAGCTGTTTTTT. The encoded protein is CASSLVAGAGTGELFF.

The chain employs TRBV4-3 and TRBJ2-3; TRBD2 agrees at 8 bases. V shed 3 bases, J shed 2 bases, and the junction held 13 bases outside the gene matches. From germline, CDR1 is LGHNA and CDR2 YSLEER. There are 18 residues in the CDR3. For the CDR3, the DNA is TGCGCCAGCAGCCATGAAGCGGGGGCCCTCTCATCCACAGATACGCAGTATTTT. Encoded protein: CASSHEAGALSSTDTQYF.

This clonotype was seen more than once but under ten times. The chain is built from TRBV20-1 and TRBJ2-5; no reliable D call. CDR3 length equals 16 residues. Trimming removed 0 bases from V and 2 bases from J, with 16 bases in between. CDR1 is DFQATT, CDR2 SNEGSKA, per germline (reference sequence). The CDR3 DNA reads as TGCAGTGCTAGAGATTGGGCTAGTCCTTCACAAGAGACCCAGTACTTC. Translating gives CSARDWASPSQETQYF.

This clonotype showed up just a few times. This chain uses TRBV6-6 with TRBJ2-3, with 7 bases matching TRBD1. CDR1 is MNHNY, CDR2 SVGAGI, per germline (reference sequence). Germline trimming cut 2 bases from V and 1 base from J; bases unmatched to any gene: 3. The CDR3 has 15 residues. This CDR3 reads CASSYSRGRTDTQYF. The CDR3 coding sequence is TGTGCCAGCAGTTACAGTAGGGGGCGCACAGATACGCAGTATTTT.

The J gene is TRBJ1-4, the V gene TRBV12-3 or TRBV12-4; D uncertain. This CDR3 contains 12 residues. Trimming pared 5 bases from V and 8 bases from J, leaving 9 bases between. The CDR3 loop reads CASSVGREKLFF. CDR3 sequence (DNA): TGTGCCAGCAGTGTTGGCCGCGAAAAACTGTTTTTT.

At least ten counts were recorded for this clonotype. The DNA of the CDR3 is TGCAGTGCTAGAGATTACGGCAGGGACTATGGCTACACCTTC. Amino acids: CSARDYGRDYGYTF. The V and J genes are TRBV20-1 and TRBJ1-2; TRBD1 might be the D (5 bases). V was trimmed by 0 bases and J by 3 bases, leaving 11 bases between them. Germline assignment: CDR1 DFQATT and CDR2 SNEGSKA (reference sequence). The CDR3 is made up of 14 amino acids.

This rearrangement joins TRBV7-2 to TRBJ2-4, with D unclear. The CDR3 has 14 residues. Germline V gene sequence: CDR1 SGHTA, CDR2 FQGNSA. The V and J ends lost 7 bases and 1 base respectively, with 11 bases between them. The CDR3 is CASTGMGAKNIQYF. The CDR3 DNA follows: TGTGCCAGCACCGGTATGGGGGCCAAAAACATTCAGTACTTC.

The chain is built from TRBV7-9 and TRBJ1-1, with D unclear. The V gene's germline CDR1 is SEHNR and CDR2 FQNEAQ (reference sequence). CDR3 length: 12 amino acids. Trimming took off 3 bases at V and 8 bases at J, with 10 bases between the two ends. This chain's CDR3 is CASSFRLYEAFF. The CDR3, as DNA: TGTGCCAGCAGCTTCAGGCTCTACGAAGCTTTCTTT.

This clonotype has more than one count but fewer than ten. The rearrangement uses TRBV9 and TRBJ2-3; D uncertain. Per the germline V gene, CDR1 is SGDLS and CDR2 is YYNGEE. Trimming took 1 base from V and 3 from J, leaving 9 bases between them. The CDR3 runs 14 residues. In DNA form, the CDR3 reads TGTGCCAGCAGCGTACGACCACAAACAGATACGCAGTATTTT. Amino acids: CASSVRPQTDTQYF. The entire variable domain, with the rest obtained from reference TRBV9 and TRBJ2-3, is as follows: DSGVTQTPKHLITATGQRVTLRCSPRSGDLSVYWYQQSLDQGLQFLIQYYNGEERAKGNILERFSAQQFPDLHSELNLSSLELGDSALYFCASSVRPQTDTQYFGPGTRLTVL.

This clonotype was counted at least ten times. This sequence joins TRBV4-3 and TRBJ2-1; TRBD1 matches 9 bases. Germline CDR1 reads LGHNA; CDR2 reads YSLEER. V gave up 6 bases and J gave up 6 bases; unmatched junction bases: 9. This CDR3 spans 15 amino acids. The CDR3 sequence: CASSPSGTGPNEQFF. The CDR3 coding sequence is TGCGCCAGCAGTCCCTCCGGGACAGGGCCCAATGAGCAGTTCTTC.

This clonotype occurred a few times. V is TRBV7-8 and J is TRBJ1-5; the D gene is possibly TRBD1 (5 bases). CDR1 is SGHVS, CDR2 FQNEAQ, per germline. The CDR3 contains 17 residues. V lost 2 bases, J lost 6 bases, and 20 bases lay in between. The DNA for the CDR3 is TGTGCCAGCAGCTTAATTCACCAGGGTAGACGTTTTCAGCCCCAGCATTTT. Its protein is CASSLIHQGRRFQPQHF.

This clonotype was detected a few times. The chain uses TRBV4-3 and TRBJ1-2; D not resolved. V lost 0 bases and J 8 bases, leaving 19 bases between the germline ends. Germline V gene data show CDR1 as LGHNA and CDR2 as YSLEER. The CDR3 totals 16 residues. In nucleotides, the CDR3 is TGCGCCAGCAGCCAAGATATGGGGAATTATCCCCCCGGCTACACCTTC. This translates into CASSQDMGNYPPGYTF.

This clonotype has more than one count but fewer than ten. The chain is built from TRBV4-2 and TRBJ1-4; D might be TRBD1 (6 bases). Germline values: CDR1 LGHNA, CDR2 YNFKEQ. This CDR3 has 16 residues. V was clipped by 3 bases and J by 4 bases, with 15 bases between them. CDR3 nucleotides: TGTGCCAGCAGCCAGATAGAGGGCAGGGGTAATGAAAAACTGTTTTTT. The encoded protein is CASSQIEGRGNEKLFF.

V is TRBV15 and J is TRBJ2-5, with D maybe TRBD2 (6 bases). Germline assignment: CDR1 LNHNV and CDR2 YYDKDF (reference sequence). This CDR3 comprises 19 residues. Trimming left V 1 base short and J 5 bases short, with 26 bases between. The CDR3 nucleotides are TGTGCCACCAGCAGAGGAACGTGGGGGGACTCCGGATTCGGGGAGACCCAGTACTTC. The encoded protein is CATSRGTWGDSGFGETQYF.

This clonotype was observed a few times. The chain recombines TRBV4-1 with TRBJ2-1; D is unclear. This CDR3 comprises 15 residues. V gave up 1 base and J gave up 2 bases, with 9 bases separating them. Germline CDR1 is MGHRA and CDR2 is YSYEKL. Here the CDR3 reads CASSQGISPYNEQFF. The CDR3 nucleotides are TGCGCCAGCAGCCAAGGAATCTCACCCTACAATGAGCAGTTCTTC.

This clonotype occurred a few times. V and J are TRBV11-2 and TRBJ2-3, with unresolved D. The V end lost 1 base, the J end lost 1 base, and 9 bases lay between the germline ends. Germline-derived CDR1 and CDR2 are SGHAT and FQNNGV. This CDR3 has 15 amino acids. The CDR3 DNA reads TGTGCCAGCAGCTTAGGTCTTATCCGCACAGATACGCAGTATTTT. Its translation is CASSLGLIRTDTQYF.

This clonotype was seen only a few times. The chain carries TRBV20-1 and TRBJ2-1; D is undetermined. Germline values: CDR1 DFQATT, CDR2 SNEGSKA (reference sequence). Trimming removed 4 bases from V and 6 bases from J, with 16 bases in between. There are 14 residues in the CDR3. CDR3 nucleotides: TGCAGTGCTAAGATCCCCCCCGTCTCCAATGAGCAGTTCTTC. This encodes CSAKIPPVSNEQFF.

The CDR3 is CASSQESGVNTEAFF. CDR3 in DNA: TGTGCCAGCAGCCAAGAATCCGGAGTGAACACTGAAGCTTTCTTT. This chain links TRBV4-2 with TRBJ1-1; no clear D gene. The length of the CDR3 is 15 residues. The germline V gene encodes CDR1 LGHNA and CDR2 YNFKEQ. Trimming took 0 bases from V and 0 from J, leaving 8 bases between them.

The sample holds a few counts of this clonotype. The chain recombines TRBV7-2 with TRBJ1-5; D possibly corresponds to TRBD1 (6 bases). The ends were cut back, 3 bases at V and 4 bases at J, with 13 bases in the middle. The germline V gene encodes CDR1 SGHTA and CDR2 FQGNSA. The CDR3 runs 15 residues. In nucleotides, the CDR3 is TGTGCCAGCAGCTTTTCCGGGGGCGGAAATCAGCCCCAGCATTTT. The encoded protein is CASSFSGGGNQPQHF.

V usage is TRBV6-5 and J usage is TRBJ1-2; TRBD1 might be the D (5 bases). V lost 2 bases and J 0 bases, leaving 16 bases between the germline ends. The germline V gene has CDR1 MNHEY and CDR2 SVGAGI. CDR3 size: 17 residues. The CDR3 loop reads CASSYVLPQGPNYGYTF. The DNA for the CDR3 is TGTGCCAGCAGTTACGTCCTTCCTCAGGGACCTAACTATGGCTACACCTTC.

Ten or more counts support this clonotype. J is TRBJ2-5 and V is TRBV5-1; D is perhaps TRBD2 (5 bases). Deletions cut 6 bases from V and 3 bases from J, with 15 bases between. The CDR3 runs 14 residues. CDR1 SGHRS and CDR2 YFSETQ come from the germline V gene. The CDR3 nucleotides read TGCGCCAGCAATCGTGGGAGAGGAGAAGAGACCCAGTACTTC. This encodes CASNRGRGEETQYF.

This clonotype was detected a few times. The chain employs TRBV6-5 and TRBJ1-1; D might be TRBD1 (5 bases). V was shortened by 0 bases and J by 4 bases, with 12 bases between the two germline ends. The CDR3 extends over 15 amino acids. The germline V gene encodes CDR1 MNHEY and CDR2 SVGAGI. CDR3 sequence: CASSYSQGVGTEAFF. CDR3 in DNA: TGTGCCAGCAGTTACTCACAAGGGGTGGGCACTGAAGCTTTCTTT.